These T cell receptor beta chains were read from a single sample in a study of response to subunit inactivated influenza vaccine. TCRdb called the RT-PCR reads again in MiXCR, with one record for every CDR3 protein. The table has around 580,000 distinct CDR3 sequences, 10% to 15% seen once. The starting material was PBMCs from blood, obtained on the day of vaccination. Receptors originate from a man between 45 and 60 years old who received an inactivated influenza vaccine. CDR3s include the opening cysteine and the closing phenylalanine or tryptophan. A D gene is named only where the DNA matches it firmly. Only part of the rows carry a size: once, few, many, or a class if the clone is expanded.

V gene	J gene	clone size	D gene	CDR3 DNA	CDR3 protein
TRBV29-1	TRBJ2-7	.	TRBD1	TGCAGCGTTGACAGACAGGGAACCTACGAGCAGTACTTC	CSVDRQGTYEQYF
TRBV20-1	TRBJ2-3	few	.	TGCAGTGCTACAGACCCGAAACACACAGATACGCAGTATTTT	CSATDPKHTDTQYF
TRBV6-2/TRBV6-3	TRBJ2-4	few	.	TGTGCCAGCAGTTACCTGGTATCTACAACCTCCAAAAACATTCAGTACTTC	CASSYLVSTTSKNIQYF
TRBV20-1	TRBJ2-7	.	.	TGCAGTGCTAGGCCCGATCCCTACGAGCAGTACTTC	CSARPDPYEQYF
TRBV6-5	TRBJ1-1	.	.	TGTGCCAGCAGTTACTCAACAGCGACGGGTGAAGCTTTCTTT	CASSYSTATGEAFF
TRBV7-9	TRBJ2-7	many	.	TGTGCCAGCAGCCCCCGGGTACCAACCTACGAGCAGTACTTC	CASSPRVPTYEQYF
TRBV5-1	TRBJ2-1	.	.	TGCGCCAGCAGCTTGGGACAGACCTACAATGAGCAGTTCTTC	CASSLGQTYNEQFF
TRBV11-2	TRBJ2-2	.	.	TGTGCCAGCAGCTCTCTGAAGGGGAGGAACACCGGGGAGCTGTTTTTT	CASSSLKGRNTGELFF
TRBV15	TRBJ2-7	.	.	TGTGCCACCAGCAGAGTTCCCTGGGAGATCGGCTACGAGCAGTACTTC	CATSRVPWEIGYEQYF
TRBV7-2	TRBJ2-7	few	.	TGTGCCAGCAGCACTACGGGCGAGCAGTACTTC	CASSTTGEQYF
TRBV3-1	TRBJ2-7	.	TRBD1	TGTGCCAGCAGCCAGACAGGGTTCTACGAGCAGTACTTC	CASSQTGFYEQYF
TRBV28	TRBJ1-2	many	.	TGTGCCAGCAGTCAAGTCGGCAGGCCCACTAACTATGGCTACACCTTC	CASSQVGRPTNYGYTF
TRBV19	TRBJ1-5	.	TRBD1	TGTGCCAGTAGTTCCTCCGGGACAGGTAATCAGCCCCAGCATTTT	CASSSSGTGNQPQHF
TRBV27	TRBJ2-1	.	.	TGTGCCAGCAGTTTATACCCCCGGAGCGGGCTTTACAATGAGCAGTTCTTC	CASSLYPRSGLYNEQFF
TRBV5-1	TRBJ1-1	.	TRBD1	TGCGCCAGCAGCTCCGGAGCAGGGGGCACTGAAACCTTCTTT	CASSSGAGGTETFF
TRBV7-2	TRBJ1-3	.	.	TGTGCCAGCAGGCCAACAGGGAGCTCTGGAAACACCATATATTTT	CASRPTGSSGNTIYF
TRBV7-8	TRBJ2-1	many	.	TGTGCCAGCAGCTTAGATGGGGGCGGGTTCGATGAGCAGTTCTTC	CASSLDGGGFDEQFF
TRBV27	TRBJ2-3	.	.	TGTGCCAGCAGTTTATGGGTCGGCAGCACAGATACGCAGTATTTT	CASSLWVGSTDTQYF
TRBV5-1	TRBJ2-5	many	.	TGCGCCAGCAGAAAGAGGGGAGATTGGCAAGAGACCCAGTACTTC	CASRKRGDWQETQYF
TRBV7-9	TRBJ1-2	.	TRBD1	TGTGCCAGCAGCTACGGGACAGGGAATGTGGACTATGGCTACACCTTC	CASSYGTGNVDYGYTF
TRBV7-2	TRBJ1-5	few	TRBD1	TGTGCCAGCAGCCTCACCGGGACAGGCAATCAGCCCCAGCATTTT	CASSLTGTGNQPQHF
TRBV20-1	TRBJ2-1	.	TRBD2	TGCAGTGCTAGAAGCGGACTAGCGGGACGGTCCGGTGAGCAGTTCTTC	CSARSGLAGRSGEQFF
TRBV7-2	TRBJ2-5	few	.	TGTGCCAGCAGCGCACAGGGTTCCGAGACCCAGTACTTC	CASSAQGSETQYF
TRBV15	TRBJ2-3	many	TRBD2	TGTGCCACCAGCAGAGGAAGTAGCGGGGGCACAGATACGCAGTATTTT	CATSRGSSGGTDTQYF
TRBV10-3	TRBJ1-2	few	TRBD1	TGTGCCATCAATGACAGGGCGGGTGGCTACACCTTC	CAINDRAGGYTF
TRBV12-3/TRBV12-4	TRBJ2-6	.	TRBD1	TGTGCCAGCAGACGGACCGGGACAGGGGGCGCTGGGGCCAACGTCCTGACTTTC	CASRRTGTGGAGANVLTF
TRBV20-1	TRBJ2-4	few	TRBD1	TGCAGTGCTTGGACAGGGTCGTCCGGGGGCATTCAGTACTTC	CSAWTGSSGGIQYF
TRBV12-3/TRBV12-4	TRBJ1-5	many	.	TGTGCCAGCAGTTTAGCTGACAATCAGCCCCAGCATTTT	CASSLADNQPQHF
TRBV12-3/TRBV12-4	TRBJ2-5	.	TRBD2	TGTGCCAGCAGTATTCCTAGCGGGGGGCTTCAGACCCAGTACTTC	CASSIPSGGLQTQYF
TRBV6-2/TRBV6-3	TRBJ2-2	few	.	TGTGCCAGCAGGGCTGGCGGGGAGCTGTTTTTT	CASRAGGELFF
TRBV15	TRBJ1-4	few	TRBD1	TGTGCCACCAGCAGAGAGACAGGGTACGGTGAAAAACTGTTTTTT	CATSRETGYGEKLFF
TRBV24-1	TRBJ2-2	few	TRBD1	TGTGCCACCAGTGATTTTGACAGGGCGAACACCGGGGAGCTGTTTTTT	CATSDFDRANTGELFF
TRBV25-1	TRBJ1-1	.	.	TGTGCCAGCAGTGGTGGGGTGGGGGCTGAAGCTTTCTTT	CASSGGVGAEAFF
TRBV20-1	TRBJ2-1	few	TRBD2	TGCAGTGCTAGAAGTCTAGCGGGAGGGTCTTACAATGAGCAGTTCTTC	CSARSLAGGSYNEQFF
TRBV20-1	TRBJ2-7	.	.	TGCAGTGCTGGGAGAGTACGCGGGCTAGGCGACGAGCAGTACTTC	CSAGRVRGLGDEQYF
TRBV4-3	TRBJ1-2	.	.	TGCGCCAGCAGCCAAGATCGGTGGCAGAACTATGGCTACACCTTC	CASSQDRWQNYGYTF
TRBV12-3/TRBV12-4	TRBJ1-5	few	.	TGTGCCAGCTGTAGGGTTGGTGGTCAGCCCCAGCATTTT	CASCRVGGQPQHF
TRBV12-3/TRBV12-4	TRBJ2-1	.	.	TGTGCCAGCAGTTTCCCTACCCATGAGCAGTTCTTC	CASSFPTHEQFF
TRBV5-1	TRBJ2-2	.	.	TGCGCCAGCAGCTTTTCGGGGGACACCGGGGAGCTGTTTTTT	CASSFSGDTGELFF
TRBV28	TRBJ2-1	many	TRBD2	TGTGCCAGCAGTATAGGACTAGCGGGAGACTGGGGTAATGAGCAGTTCTTC	CASSIGLAGDWGNEQFF
TRBV20-1	TRBJ2-7	few	TRBD1	TGCAGTGCCCGCCCAGGGGGCTACGAGCAGTACTTC	CSARPGGYEQYF
TRBV7-2	TRBJ1-2	few	.	TGTGCCAGCAGCCGGGACGTCGGCGGCTACACCTTC	CASSRDVGGYTF
TRBV6-2/TRBV6-3	TRBJ1-1	.	.	TGTGCCAGCACCTCCGAGGAAGCGAACACTGAAGCTTTCTTT	CASTSEEANTEAFF
TRBV7-3	TRBJ2-3	.	TRBD1	TGTGCCAGCAGCTTAACCGGGACAGGGGGCATACTAGGTACGCAGTATTTT	CASSLTGTGGILGTQYF
TRBV10-3	TRBJ2-1	few	TRBD2	TGTGCCATCAGTGTGACTAGCGGGAACCTCTACAATGAGCAGTTCTTC	CAISVTSGNLYNEQFF
TRBV6-6	TRBJ2-1	.	.	TGTGCCAGCAGTTCAATACAATGGGAGCAGTTCTTC	CASSSIQWEQFF
TRBV12-3/TRBV12-4	TRBJ1-3	.	.	TGTGCCAGCAGTTTAGCTGGGACACGGGGAAACACCATATATTTT	CASSLAGTRGNTIYF
TRBV3-1	TRBJ2-7	.	.	TGTGCCAGCAGCCAATGGGACCGAGGCTACGAGCAGTACTTC	CASSQWDRGYEQYF
TRBV12-3/TRBV12-4	TRBJ2-7	many	.	TGTGCCAGCAGTTTAGCTAGCAGGAGCTACGAGCAGTACTTC	CASSLASRSYEQYF
TRBV12-3/TRBV12-4	TRBJ2-1	few	TRBD2	TGTGCCAGCAGTATTGCGGTAAAGATAGCGGGCGTTGAGCAGTTCTTC	CASSIAVKIAGVEQFF
TRBV20-1	TRBJ1-5	.	TRBD1	TGCAGTGCTAGGGAGACAGGGGAAGGTAGCAATCAGCCCCAGCATTTT	CSARETGEGSNQPQHF
TRBV5-6	TRBJ1-5	many	.	TGTGCCAGCAGCCAAAAGGGGCAGAGCAATCAGCCCCAGCATTTT	CASSQKGQSNQPQHF